These 26 T cell receptor beta chains originate from one sample sequenced in a study of T cell repertoires in cytomegalovirus infection. No antigen is known for these receptors. TCRdb re-called the reads through MiXCR, storing one row per CDR3 protein. In the table there are approximately 910,000 distinct CDR3 sequences, approximately 31% of which are singletons. The specimen was cultured CD8+ T cells from PBMCs, collected from culture after CMV antigen stimulation. The receptors were gathered from a human donor in good health (CMV status not recorded). Some clones in this sample may be carry-over from other donors' samples.

This clonotype was detected ten times or more. This rearrangement joins TRBV12-3 or TRBV12-4 to TRBJ2-2, with D perhaps matching TRBD1 or TRBD2 (6 bases each). Deletions cut 6 bases from V and 6 bases from J, with 8 bases between. This CDR3 contains 12 residues. The CDR3 loop reads CASSGGSGELFF. For the CDR3, the DNA is TGTGCCAGCAGCGGGGGCTCCGGGGAGCTGTTTTTT.

There are many counts of this clonotype. The gene calls are TRBV7-2 and TRBJ1-2; 10 nucleotides align to TRBD1. Germline V gene data show CDR1 as SGHTA and CDR2 as FQGNSA. This CDR3 has 16 amino acids. With V trimmed by 7 bases and J by 8 bases, 16 bases remained unmatched. In DNA, the CDR3 is TGTGCCAGCAACGGGGCCCGACAGGGGGCGGTTCAGGGCTACACCTTC. It yields the protein CASNGARQGAVQGYTF.

This clonotype was counted a few times. The chain's CDR3 is CASSFLQGSEKLFF. CDR3 bases: TGTGCCAGCAGCTTCCTCCAGGGGAGTGAAAAACTGTTTTTT. This chain links TRBV7-9 with TRBJ1-4; possibly TRBD1 for D (6 bases). Germline CDR1 is SEHNR and CDR2 is FQNEAQ (reference sequence). V was shortened by 3 bases and J by 7 bases, with 12 bases between the two germline ends. The length of the CDR3 is 14 residues.

This clonotype has only a few counts. This chain links TRBV20-1 with TRBJ1-1; no clear D. The CDR3 runs 12 residues. CDR1 DFQATT and CDR2 SNEGSKA come from the germline V gene (reference sequence). Trimming took off 5 bases at V and 6 bases at J, with 13 bases between the two ends. The chain's CDR3 is CSAPGEGAEAFF. The CDR3 region has the DNA TGCAGTGCTCCCGGCGAGGGAGCTGAAGCTTTCTTT.

This clonotype was counted at least ten times. The gene calls are TRBV7-2 and TRBJ2-1; possible D gene TRBD1, 6 bases. With 4 bases removed from V and 5 bases from J, the gap between germline ends came to 9 bases. This CDR3 contains 13 residues. From germline, CDR1 is SGHTA and CDR2 FQGNSA. The CDR3 spells CASSWTEDNEQFF. In DNA form, the CDR3 reads TGTGCCAGCAGCTGGACAGAGGACAATGAGCAGTTCTTC. The full variable domain, its missing parts supplied by reference TRBV7-2 and TRBJ2-1, is GAGVSQSPSNKVTEKGKDVELRCDPISGHTALYWYRQSLGQGLEFLIYFQGNSAPDKSGLPSDRFSAERTGGSVSTLTIQRTQQEDSAVYLCASSWTEDNEQFFGPGTRLTVL.

The chain links TRBV27 to TRBJ2-1; tentatively, D is TRBD2 (6 bases). Germline loops: CDR1 MNHEY, CDR2 SMNVEV (reference sequence). The V and J ends lost 8 bases and 5 bases respectively, with 22 bases between them. The CDR3 spans 16 residues. CDR3: CASEARVGLRNNEQFF. CDR3 in DNA: TGTGCCAGCGAGGCTCGCGTGGGACTCAGAAACAATGAGCAGTTCTTC.

This clonotype showed up just a few times. The chain joins TRBV5-8 to TRBJ2-1; TRBD1 aligns across 9 bases. From germline, CDR1 is SGHTS and CDR2 YDEGEE. The CDR3 covers 13 residues. J was trimmed by 5 bases and V by 8 bases; bases with no gene match: 5. The CDR3 loop reads CASQQGADNEQFF. Written as DNA, the CDR3 is TGTGCCAGTCAACAGGGGGCGGACAATGAGCAGTTCTTC.

This clonotype has only a few counts. V gene TRBV9 combines with J gene TRBJ2-5, with D uncertain. The CDR3 covers 12 residues. Germline values: CDR1 SGDLS, CDR2 YYNGEE. The V and J ends lost 3 bases and 7 bases respectively, with 10 bases between them. CDR3 DNA sequence: TGTGCCAGCAGCGAGACCTTTTCGACCCAGTACTTC. This encodes CASSETFSTQYF.

The rearrangement uses TRBV27 and TRBJ2-3; D is possibly TRBD2 (7 bases). The CDR3 contains 17 residues. V lost 3 bases to trimming and J lost 2 bases, with 18 bases between them. The germline gives CDR1 MNHEY, CDR2 SMNVEV (reference sequence). CDR3 protein: CASSFRGGGGFTDTQYF. For the CDR3, the DNA is TGTGCCAGCAGTTTTCGCGGGGGCGGTGGATTCACAGATACGCAGTATTTT.

This clonotype has just a few counts. Written as DNA, the CDR3 is TGTGCCAGCAGTTTATCGACGGACCCCTCCTACAATGAGCAGTTCTTC. This sequence encodes CASSLSTDPSYNEQFF. The chain recombines TRBV27 with TRBJ2-1, with no clear D. Germline assignment: CDR1 MNHEY and CDR2 SMNVEV (reference sequence). There are 16 residues in the CDR3. The ends were cut back, 0 bases at V and 0 bases at J, with 9 bases in the middle.

Note on this clonotype: Since a much larger clone is just one base distant, this may be a read error. CDR3 DNA sequence: TGTGCCAGCAGCTTATTCGCCGGGACAGGGCGAAACTATGGCTACACCTTC. This codes for CASSLFAGTGRNYGYTF. The V call is TRBV7-6, the J call TRBJ1-2; TRBD1 aligns across 9 bases. The ends lost 2 bases at V and 2 bases at J; junction bases unmatched: 9. The CDR3 is made up of 17 amino acids. Germline V gene lookup returns CDR1 SGHVS and CDR2 FNYEAQ.

This clonotype was seen many times. The chain couples TRBV7-8 to TRBJ1-6, with D possibly being TRBD1 (6 bases). Trimming shortened V by 3 bases and J by 8 bases, and 14 bases separated the two germline ends. The CDR3 runs 15 residues. Per germline, CDR1 SGHVS and CDR2 FQNEAQ. DNA for the CDR3: TGTGCCAGCAGCTTCTTGTCAGGGGTGGATTCACCCCTCCACTTT. It codes for CASSFLSGVDSPLHF.

The chain uses TRBV9 and TRBJ2-2, with D possibly TRBD1 on 6 matching bases. The germline V gene has CDR1 SGDLS and CDR2 YYNGEE. The CDR3 is made up of 17 amino acids. V shed 4 bases and J shed 1 base, with 17 bases lying between them. In nucleotides, the CDR3 is TGTGCCAGCAGCACCAACCCATCGGACAGGAACACCGGGGAGCTGTTTTTT. It translates to CASSTNPSDRNTGELFF.

The CDR3 DNA is TGTGCCAGCAGCTCAACCATCACAGATACGCAGTATTTT. The encoded protein is CASSSTITDTQYF. The V gene is TRBV7-9, the J gene TRBJ2-3; unclear D gene. CDR1 is SEHNR, CDR2 FQNEAQ, per germline (reference sequence). Between the trimmed V and J ends, which lost 4 bases and 2 bases, there was a span of 7 bases. The CDR3 extends over 13 amino acids.

As regards this clonotype: A clone one base away is much larger, so this may be a read error. The gene calls are TRBV12-3 or TRBV12-4 and TRBJ2-1, with a possible D match to TRBD2 (5 bases). This CDR3 has 14 amino acids. V was pared by 2 bases and J by 12 bases, with 17 bases between. The CDR3 region is CASSLRPRGLGQFF. The DNA of the CDR3 is TGTGCCAGCAGTTTAAGGCCCCGGGGTTTGGGGCAGTTCTTC.

The J gene is TRBJ2-3, the V gene TRBV29-1, with 9 bases that match TRBD2. V shed 2 bases, J shed 4 bases, and the junction held 4 bases outside the gene matches. Per germline, CDR1 SQVTM and CDR2 ANQGSEA. The CDR3 length is 14 residues. CDR3 sequence reads: CSVELAGLPDTQYF. In DNA, the CDR3 is TGCAGCGTTGAACTAGCGGGGTTGCCAGATACGCAGTATTTT.

This clonotype has a handful of counts. This chain uses TRBV4-1 with TRBJ2-7; 11 bases align to TRBD2. The V gene's germline CDR1 is MGHRA and CDR2 YSYEKL. Trimming took 4 bases from V and 3 from J; bases not matched to a gene: 5. This CDR3 comprises 15 residues. Here the CDR3 reads CASSLRLAGLYEQYF. CDR3 nucleotides: TGCGCCAGCAGCCTTCGACTAGCGGGGCTCTACGAGCAGTACTTC.

This clonotype was observed many times. The rearrangement joins TRBV7-8 to TRBJ2-6; a possible D gene is TRBD1 (6 bases). Germline CDR1 SGHVS, CDR2 FQNEAQ. V was shortened by 6 bases and J by 1 base, with 7 bases between the two germline ends. The CDR3 is 14 residues long. CDR3 region: CASSTGSGANVLTF. Here the CDR3 DNA reads TGTGCCAGCAGTACAGGGTCTGGGGCCAACGTCCTGACTTTC.

J is TRBJ1-3 and V is TRBV6-5; D remains unclear. Germline-derived CDR1 and CDR2 are MNHEY and SVGAGI. V lost 5 bases to trimming and J lost 0 bases, with 14 bases between them. The CDR3 runs to 16 residues. CDR3 protein: CASSTPPLTSGNTIYF. DNA of the CDR3: TGTGCCAGCAGTACTCCCCCCTTGACCTCTGGAAACACCATATATTTT.

V usage is TRBV2 and J usage is TRBJ2-3, with TRBD2 matching over 8 bases. The CDR3 extends over 18 amino acids. From germline, CDR1 is SNHLY and CDR2 FYNNEI. The J segment lost 0 bases and the V segment lost 6 bases, leaving 14 bases of the junction unmatched. This chain's CDR3 is CASRVIYSAGASTDTQYF. The CDR3 DNA follows: TGTGCCAGCAGGGTCATTTACTCAGCGGGGGCTAGCACAGATACGCAGTATTTT.

This clonotype was seen a handful of times. The rearrangement joins TRBV6-5 to TRBJ2-7; D unresolved. Germline CDR1 MNHEY, CDR2 SVGAGI. This CDR3 contains 14 residues. The germline V and J ends were trimmed by 0 bases and 4 bases, with 10 bases remaining between them. The CDR3 sequence: CASSYSTTGYEQYF. CDR3 bases: TGTGCCAGCAGTTACTCTACGACTGGATACGAGCAGTACTTC.

The rearrangement links TRBV12-3 or TRBV12-4 to TRBJ1-5, with TRBD1 matching 9 bases. The CDR3 length is 15 residues. V dropped 3 bases and J dropped 2; count of bases not matched to a gene: 2. The CDR3 DNA sequence: TGTGCCAGCAGTTTTAGGACAGGGGGCAATCAGCCCCAGCATTTT. It is translated as CASSFRTGGNQPQHF.

The chain has TRBV20-1 and TRBJ1-3; D gene ambiguous. The length of the CDR3 is 12 residues. Between the trimmed V and J ends, which lost 6 bases and 4 bases, there was a span of 10 bases. Germline V gene lookup returns CDR1 DFQATT and CDR2 SNEGSKA (reference sequence). As DNA, the CDR3 is TGCAGTGCCCCCTTTTACGGAAACACCATATATTTT. Protein: CSAPFYGNTIYF.

The sample holds a few counts of this clonotype. V is TRBV27 and J is TRBJ2-3; D remains unclear. Trimming shortened V by 5 bases and J by 2 bases, and 8 bases separated the two germline ends. CDR3 size: 13 residues. The V gene's germline CDR1 is MNHEY and CDR2 SMNVEV (reference sequence). CDR3 coding DNA: TGTGCCAGCAGTAGGCCCTACACAGATACGCAGTATTTT. It codes for CASSRPYTDTQYF.

This clonotype was counted a few times. CDR3 region: CAITDPTKGTGGRETQYF. The DNA for the CDR3 is TGTGCCATCACCGACCCAACGAAGGGGACAGGGGGCCGAGAGACCCAGTACTTC. The chain carries TRBV10-3 and TRBJ2-5; the match to TRBD1 covers 12 bases. The length of the CDR3 is 18 residues. Germline V gives CDR1 ENHRY, CDR2 SYGVKD. V lost 7 bases, J lost 4 bases, and 16 bases stayed unmatched.

The CDR3 DNA follows: TGTGCCAGCAGTAGCAACCGGGACAATTATGGCTACACCTTC. Translation: CASSSNRDNYGYTF. This sequence joins TRBV2 and TRBJ1-2; possible D gene TRBD1, 6 bases. The V end was cut by 5 bases, the J end by 5 bases, with 15 bases between. Germline CDR1 and CDR2: SNHLY and FYNNEI. The CDR3 totals 14 residues.